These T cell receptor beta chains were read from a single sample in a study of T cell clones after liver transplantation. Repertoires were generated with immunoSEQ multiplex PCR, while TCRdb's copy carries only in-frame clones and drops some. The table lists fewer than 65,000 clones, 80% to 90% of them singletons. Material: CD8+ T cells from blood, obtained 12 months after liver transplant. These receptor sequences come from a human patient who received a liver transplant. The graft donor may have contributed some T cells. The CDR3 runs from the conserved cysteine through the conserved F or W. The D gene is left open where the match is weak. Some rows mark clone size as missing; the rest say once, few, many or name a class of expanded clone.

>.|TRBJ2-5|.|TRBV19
CASSTGQLAQETQYF
TGTGCCAGTAGTACCGGACAGTTGGCCCAAGAGACCCAGTACTTC
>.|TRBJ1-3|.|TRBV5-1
CASSLDMGGGNTIYF
TGCGCCAGCAGCTTGGACATGGGAGGAGGAAACACCATATATTTT
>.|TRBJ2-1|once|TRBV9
CASSVYSGPNEQFF
TGTGCCAGCAGCGTCTACAGCGGGCCCAATGAGCAGTTCTTC
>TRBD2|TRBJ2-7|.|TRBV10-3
CAIRLAGASYEQYF
TGTGCCATCAGGCTAGCGGGTGCCTCCTACGAGCAGTACTTC
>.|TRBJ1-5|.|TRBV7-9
CASSESHNNQPQHF
TGTGCCAGCAGTGAATCCCACAACAATCAGCCCCAGCATTTT
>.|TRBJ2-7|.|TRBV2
CASSEWPGTPEPEQYF
TGTGCCAGCAGTGAATGGCCCGGGACACCGGAGCCCGAGCAGTACTTC
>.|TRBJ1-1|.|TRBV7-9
CASSLLMSSEAFF
TGTGCCAGCAGCTTATTAATGAGCTCTGAAGCTTTCTTT
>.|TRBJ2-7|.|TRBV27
CASSLAVRSYEQYF
TGTGCCAGCAGTTTGGCGGTTCGCTCCTACGAGCAGTACTTC
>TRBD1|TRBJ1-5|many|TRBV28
CASSRLWGQVEGNQPQHF
TGTGCCAGCAGCCGCCTATGGGGACAGGTTGAGGGCAATCAGCCCCAGCATTTT
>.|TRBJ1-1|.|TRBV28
CASSGQLNTEAFF
TGTGCCAGCAGCGGACAGTTGAACACTGAAGCTTTCTTT
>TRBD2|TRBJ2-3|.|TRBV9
CASQLAGGQDTQYF
TGTGCCAGCCAGCTAGCGGGAGGTCAGGATACGCAGTATTTT
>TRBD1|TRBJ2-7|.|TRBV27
CASPLDRVRNEQYF
TGTGCCAGCCCCCTCGACAGGGTGAGAAACGAGCAGTACTTC
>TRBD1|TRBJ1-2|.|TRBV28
CASRDRGYHGYTF
TGTGCCAGCAGGGACAGGGGGTATCATGGCTACACCTTC
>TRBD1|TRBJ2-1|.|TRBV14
CASSPRDRGRNEQFF
TGTGCCAGCAGCCCCCGGGACAGGGGACGGAATGAGCAGTTCTTC
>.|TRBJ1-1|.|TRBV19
CASTQGVNTEAFF
TGTGCCAGTACCCAGGGAGTGAACACTGAAGCTTTCTTT
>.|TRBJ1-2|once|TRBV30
CAWSVRPGYGYTF
TGTGCCTGGAGTGTACGCCCCGGCTATGGCTACACCTTC
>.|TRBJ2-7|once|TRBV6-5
CASSLLGSNEQYF
TGTGCCAGCAGTCTCTTGGGGTCTAACGAGCAGTACTTC
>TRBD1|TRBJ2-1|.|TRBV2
CASSEGGTGDYNEQFF
TGTGCCAGCAGTGAAGGCGGGACAGGGGATTACAATGAGCAGTTCTTC
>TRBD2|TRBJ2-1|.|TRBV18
CASSRLAQTSSGNEQFF
TGTGCCAGCTCACGACTAGCGCAAACATCTTCGGGGAATGAGCAGTTCTTC
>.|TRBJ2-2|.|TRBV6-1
CALSGGGELFF
TGTGCCCTTTCCGGAGGCGGGGAGCTGTTTTTT
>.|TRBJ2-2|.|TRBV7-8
CATQTPNTGELFF
TGTGCCACACAGACTCCGAACACCGGGGAGCTGTTTTTT
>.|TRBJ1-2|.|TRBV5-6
CASIPGPPLVNYGYTF
TGTGCCAGCATACCAGGGCCACCTTTAGTTAACTATGGCTACACCTTC
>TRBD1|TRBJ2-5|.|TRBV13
CASSAGTVLHF
TGTGCCAGCAGCGCAGGGACAGTTCTTCACTTC
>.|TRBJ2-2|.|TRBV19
CASSPVGGTGELFF
TGTGCCAGTAGTCCTGTTGGGGGCACCGGGGAGCTGTTTTTT
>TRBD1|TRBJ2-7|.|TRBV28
CASNYAGTGLDHEQYF
TGTGCCAGCAACTACGCCGGGACAGGGCTTGATCACGAGCAGTACTTC
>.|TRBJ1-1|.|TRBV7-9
CASSWGLEAFF
TGTGCCAGCAGCTGGGGACTGGAAGCTTTCTTT